This T cell receptor beta chain was obtained from a study of blood T cell repertoires in COVID-19. On the study more broadly: The United States, Italy and Spain supplied acute and convalescent COVID-19 samples.

This CDR3 spans 12 amino acids. Germline V gene lookup returns CDR1 SNHLY and CDR2 FYNNEI. The data were produced by immunoSEQ multiplex PCR, yet TCRdb's version contains in-frame clones alone and is incomplete. The sample records some 190,000 clones, 80% to 90% being singletons. The chain combines TRBV2 with TRBJ2-7; tentatively, D is TRBD1 (6 bases). Sequencing was carried out using peripheral blood. The receptor was derived from a human donor in a cohort sampled during active COVID-19. Here the CDR3 reads CASQNRDTYRDV. CDR3 sequence (DNA): TGTGCCAGCCAAAACCGGGACACCTACCGGGACGTC.